This entry is about one T cell receptor (beta chain). The germline V gene has CDR1 LGHDT and CDR2 YNNKEL (reference sequence). Trimming took off 4 bases at V and 7 bases at J, with 16 bases between the two ends. The CDR3 spans 14 residues. The entry originates in a study of control samples from healthy donors and cancer patients. The repertoire was sequenced with immunoSEQ multiplex PCR; TCRdb's copy has only in-frame clones and lacks some. Here the sample spans about 160,000 clones, 96% being singletons. The chain recombines TRBV3-1 (or the pseudogene TRBV3-2) with TRBJ1-2; perhaps TRBD1 as D (5 bases). Sequencing was performed on blood. This clonotype was sampled from a woman aged 25 to 39 in good health. The CDR3 sequence is CASSPLGGKSGYTF. CDR3 nucleotides: TGTGCCAGCAGCCCGCTTGGGGGGAAGAGTGGCTACACCTTC.